This T cell receptor beta chain derives from a study of T cells in tumors after PD-1 blockade. Study in general: Patients had no prior checkpoint blockade, systemic immunosuppressants, or anti-cancer therapy within 4 weeks. During anti-PD-1 treatment, some patients continued daily vismodegib 150 mg. General study points: About 45% of tumor TCR clonotypes were also found in blood.

On this clone: What it binds is not known.

Template: tumor biopsy or peripheral blood genomic DNA, roughly 550-6,004 ng per sample. Trimming removed 4 bases from V and 4 bases from J; junction bases left unmatched: 4. Looked up from germline, CDR1 is SGHDN and CDR2 is FVKESK. The CDR3 length is 15 residues. Using immunoSEQ multiplex PCR, the repertoire was profiled, and TCRdb retains in-frame clones only, with some absent. The data contain fewer than 55,000 clones, 81% of them singletons. The starting material was PBMCs, obtained before anti-PD-1 treatment. The sequence was collected from a human donor with basal cell carcinoma. The chain uses TRBV14 and TRBJ2-1; 10 bases are a match to TRBD1. The CDR3 reads CASSLTGGPYNEQFF. The CDR3 DNA reads as TGTGCCAGCAGCCTGACAGGGGGCCCGTACAATGAGCAGTTCTTC.